This record looks at one T cell receptor beta chain sequence and its context. This entry is derived from a study of CD8+ T cells in alopecia areata. Extracted RNA was reverse transcribed into cDNA, the sequencing template. Here immunoSEQ multiplex PCR was the method, and the copy in TCRdb shows in-frame clones only, minus some. The table has over 150,000 clones, 60% seen once; the top ten hold 14%. As to treatment: oral pan-JAK inhibitor, 5-10 mg twice daily. CDR3 length equals 16 residues. CDR1 and CDR2 (germline): SGHRS, YFSETQ. Trimming pared 0 bases from V and 4 bases from J, leaving 13 bases between.

The TCR sequence derives from a human donor with alopecia areata. V usage is TRBV5-1 and J usage is TRBJ2-2; tentative D call: TRBD1 (5 bases). The sequenced sample was CD4+ T cells sorted from blood, obtained at week 24, from a patient treated with tofacitinib. As DNA, the CDR3 is TGCGCCAGCAGCTTGGCCCAGGGCCCGGGCACCGGGGAGCTGTTTTTT. Its translation is CASSLAQGPGTGELFF. Complete variable domain (other parts from reference TRBV5-1 and TRBJ2-2): KAGVTQTPRYLIKTRGQQVTLSCSPISGHRSVSWYQQTPGQGLQFLFEYFSETQRNKGNFPGRFSGRQFSNSRSEMNVSTLELGDSALYLCASSLAQGPGTGELFFGEGSRLTVL.